A single sample gave rise to the 23 T cell receptor beta chains below, sequenced in a study of T cell responses to AZD1222 COVID-19 vaccine. Measured with immunoSEQ multiplex PCR; TCRdb has only the in-frame clones, and not every one. This sample has some 200,000 clones, with over 80% found just once. The sequences come from peripheral blood, collected on day 0 of AZD1222 vaccination. The receptors originated from an adult in good health.

V usage is TRBV18 and J usage is TRBJ1-5; D unclear. CDR3 size: 13 residues. The ends were cut back, 0 bases at V and 7 bases at J, with 7 bases in the middle. Germline V gene data show CDR1 as KGHSH and CDR2 as LQKENI. The CDR3 DNA reads TGTGCCAGCTCACCACCGGGCGGACAGCCCCAGCATTTT. Protein product: CASSPPGGQPQHF.

The V and J genes are TRBV11-2 and TRBJ2-7; TRBD1 matches 8 bases. J gave up 6 bases and V 5 bases, and 9 bases lay outside the gene matches. The CDR3 is 14 residues long. CDR1 SGHAT and CDR2 FQNNGV come from the germline V gene. DNA of the CDR3: TGTGCCAGCAGCATCTCCCAGGGGGCGGGCGAGCAGTACTTC. Residues: CASSISQGAGEQYF.

The chain is built from TRBV10-3 and TRBJ2-7; either TRBD1 or TRBD2 may fit D (5 bases each). V was clipped by 6 bases and J by 6 bases, with 18 bases between them. The length of the CDR3 is 14 residues. Germline V gives CDR1 ENHRY, CDR2 SYGVKD. The CDR3 DNA reads TGTGCCATCAGCAGGGACGGAGCGCGGGCCGAGCAGTACTTC. This sequence encodes CAISRDGARAEQYF.

This clone appeared once. The genes are TRBV19 and TRBJ2-1, with D perhaps TRBD1 (6 bases). The CDR3 length is 14 residues. Per germline, CDR1 LNHDA and CDR2 SQIVND (reference sequence). The V and J ends lost 4 bases and 1 base respectively, with 8 bases between them. The chain's CDR3 is CASSTGQSYNEQFF. In DNA, the CDR3 is TGTGCCAGTAGTACTGGACAGTCCTACAATGAGCAGTTCTTC. Based on the CDR3 plus reference TRBV19 and TRBJ2-1, the full variable domain is DGGITQSPKYLFRKEGQNVTLSCEQNLNHDAMYWYRQDPGQGLRLIYYSQIVNDFQKGDIAEGYSVSREKKESFPLTVTSAQKNPTAFYLCASSTGQSYNEQFFGPGTRLTVL.

V usage is TRBV28 and J usage is TRBJ1-3, with 9 bases that match TRBD1. The V and J ends lost 5 bases and 8 bases, in that order; junction bases with no gene match: 10. The CDR3 covers 15 residues. Germline CDR1 is MDHEN and CDR2 is SYDVKM. DNA of the CDR3: TGTGCCAGCAGTGTTCCTGGGACAGGGAGGCACACCATATATTTT. This encodes CASSVPGTGRHTIYF.

The genes are TRBV19 and TRBJ1-6; D uncertain. The CDR3 consists of 15 residues. The germline V gene encodes CDR1 LNHDA and CDR2 SQIVND (reference sequence). V shed 5 bases and J shed 1 base, with 9 bases lying between them. This chain's CDR3 is CASSSMESYNSPLHF. Written as DNA, the CDR3 is TGTGCCAGTAGTTCTATGGAATCCTATAATTCACCCCTCCACTTT.

The chain joins TRBV10-1 to TRBJ1-2; TRBD1 might be the D (6 bases). The CDR3 sequence is 14 residues long. The germline V gene has CDR1 WNHNN and CDR2 SYGVQD (reference sequence). Between the trimmed V and J ends, which lost 6 bases and 8 bases, there was a span of 19 bases. CDR3 DNA: TGCGCCAGCAGAAAGGACAGCTCTACAGGGGGCTACACCTTC. Protein sequence: CASRKDSSTGGYTF.

This clone was found once. The CDR3 DNA reads TGTGCCAGCAGCCAAGATATCCGGCGTACCAATCTTGGCTACACCTTC. Its translation is CASSQDIRRTNLGYTF. This chain uses TRBV4-2 with TRBJ1-2, with unresolved D. Germline V gene data show CDR1 as LGHNA and CDR2 as YNFKEQ. Trimming left V 0 bases short and J 7 bases short, with 18 bases between. This CDR3 region has 16 residues.

The rearrangement uses TRBV6-5 and TRBJ2-1; possible D gene TRBD2, 6 bases. The germline CDR1 and CDR2 sequences are MNHEY and SVGAGI. The V and J ends lost 10 bases and 5 bases respectively, with 12 bases between them. This CDR3 has 12 residues. CDR3 sequence (DNA): TGTGCCACTACCATAGCGGACAATGAGCAGTTCTTC. Translated, it gives CATTIADNEQFF.

The DNA for the CDR3 is TGTGCCAGCAGCTCACAGGCGGGGGGCGCGAGGATCGGGGAGCTGTTTTTT. The encoded protein is CASSSQAGGARIGELFF. V usage is TRBV9 and J usage is TRBJ2-2, with 8 bases aligning to TRBD2. The V gene end was trimmed by 4 bases and the J gene end by 7 bases; junction bases not matched to a gene: 15. In germline, CDR1 is SGDLS, CDR2 YYNGEE. The CDR3 spans 17 residues. Full variable domain (rest looked up from reference TRBV9 and TRBJ2-2): DSGVTQTPKHLITATGQRVTLRCSPRSGDLSVYWYQQSLDQGLQFLIQYYNGEERAKGNILERFSAQQFPDLHSELNLSSLELGDSALYFCASSSQAGGARIGELFFGEGSRLTVL.

As DNA, the CDR3 is TGTGCCAGCAGTGCGCAGGGGCGTAATGAAAAACTGTTTTTT. Encoded protein: CASSAQGRNEKLFF. The chain couples TRBV2 to TRBJ1-4; tentatively, D is TRBD1 (6 bases). The germline CDR1 and CDR2 sequences are SNHLY and FYNNEI. The CDR3 extends over 14 amino acids. The ends were cut back, 4 bases at V and 4 bases at J, with 10 bases in the middle.

This clone was picked up one time. V gene TRBV6-5 combines with J gene TRBJ1-4; 10 bases are a match to TRBD1. There are 13 residues in the CDR3. V lost 8 bases, J lost 8 bases, and 5 bases stayed unmatched. Germline-derived CDR1 and CDR2 are MNHEY and SVGAGI. The CDR3 reads CASFRDRGEKLFF. For the CDR3, the DNA is TGTGCCAGCTTTCGGGACAGGGGAGAAAAACTGTTTTTT.

The V call is TRBV30, the J call TRBJ1-2; no reliable D call. Germline lookup yields CDR1 GTSNPN and CDR2 SVGIG (reference sequence). CDR3 length: 14 amino acids. Trimming stripped 1 base from V and 4 bases from J, with 13 bases between. The CDR3 loop reads CAWSDGGSIYGYTF. CDR3 DNA sequence: TGTGCCTGGAGTGACGGCGGATCGATCTATGGCTACACCTTC.

The chain joins TRBV28 to TRBJ2-1; D gene ambiguous. The CDR3 sequence is 11 residues long. The germline V gene encodes CDR1 MDHEN and CDR2 SYDVKM. The ends were cut back, 2 bases at V and 10 bases at J, with 6 bases in the middle. CDR3 residues: CASSLRTEQFF. For the CDR3, the DNA is TGTGCCAGCAGTTTACGGACCGAGCAGTTCTTC.

The chain has TRBV29-1 and TRBJ1-1, with a possible D match to TRBD1 (6 bases). Per germline, CDR1 SQVTM and CDR2 ANQGSEA. V was cut by 2 bases and J by 9 bases, with 7 bases left in between. CDR3 length: 10 residues. For the CDR3, the DNA is TGCAGCGTTGAACAGGGGCAAGCTTTCTTT. Amino acid sequence: CSVEQGQAFF.

The chain recombines TRBV5-1 with TRBJ2-7; D uncertain. The CDR3 consists of 14 residues. V was cut by 1 base and J by 0 bases, with 8 bases left in between. From germline, CDR1 is SGHRS and CDR2 YFSETQ. The CDR3 DNA follows: TGCGCCAGCAGCTTGAACTGGAGCTCCTACGAGCAGTACTTC. Translated: CASSLNWSSYEQYF.

The V gene is TRBV3-1 (or the pseudogene TRBV3-2), the J gene TRBJ2-6; 12 bases match TRBD1. V trimming: 4 bases; J trimming: 4 bases; junction bases outside the gene matches: 14. CDR1 and CDR2 from the germline V gene are LGHDT and YNNKEL (reference sequence). The CDR3 length is 20 residues. CDR3 sequence: CASSPRTGTGGIAGANVLTF. Written as DNA, the CDR3 is TGTGCCAGCAGCCCCCGCACCGGGACAGGGGGCATAGCCGGGGCCAACGTCCTGACTTTC.

The rearrangement joins TRBV24-1 to TRBJ1-5; TRBD1 matches at 8 bases. Losses at the gene ends were 4 bases for V and 7 bases for J; bases not matched to a gene: 8. Per germline, CDR1 KGHDR and CDR2 SFDVKD. This CDR3 is 15 amino acids long. CDR3 sequence reads: CATSEDGQGWQPQHF. CDR3 bases: TGTGCCACCAGTGAGGATGGACAGGGTTGGCAGCCCCAGCATTTT.

The J gene is TRBJ1-1, the V gene TRBV29-1, with 8 nucleotides matching TRBD1. Germline V gene data show CDR1 as SQVTM and CDR2 as ANQGSEA. This CDR3 contains 13 residues. V lost 4 bases, J lost 1 base, and 2 bases stayed unmatched. The chain's CDR3 is CSVGDRPNTEAFF. CDR3 DNA: TGCAGCGTTGGGGACAGGCCGAACACTGAAGCTTTCTTT.

This chain uses TRBV5-6 with TRBJ1-2; 8 nucleotides match TRBD1. The V gene's germline CDR1 is SGHDT and CDR2 YYEEEE. Unmatched junction bases numbered 10, after V lost 3 bases and J lost 6 bases. CDR3 length: 15 amino acids. This CDR3 reads CASSYGQGRPHGYTF. CDR3 nucleotides: TGTGCCAGCAGCTACGGACAGGGAAGGCCCCATGGCTACACCTTC. Drawing the rest from reference TRBV5-6 and TRBJ1-2, the complete variable domain is DAGVTQSPTHLIKTRGQQVTLRCSPKSGHDTVSWYQQALGQGPQFIFQYYEEEERQRGNFPDRFSGHQFPNYSSELNVNALLLGDSALYLCASSYGQGRPHGYTFGSGTRLTVV.

This clone was counted a single time. The J gene is TRBJ1-6, the V gene TRBV6-5; D gene uncertain. The CDR3 contains 15 residues. The germline V and J ends were trimmed by 2 bases and 10 bases, with 15 bases remaining between them. Germline V gives CDR1 MNHEY, CDR2 SVGAGI. The CDR3 sequence: CASSYTQTVDSPLHF. The DNA for the CDR3 is TGTGCCAGCAGTTACACTCAAACAGTGGACTCACCCCTCCACTTT.

This chain links TRBV19 with TRBJ1-4, with D maybe TRBD1 (5 bases). The germline gives CDR1 LNHDA, CDR2 SQIVND (reference sequence). The CDR3 runs to 14 residues. The ends were cut back, 3 bases at V and 7 bases at J, with 12 bases in the middle. This CDR3 is CASSISGPGEKLFF. The CDR3 DNA is TGTGCCAGTAGTATTTCAGGGCCGGGTGAAAAACTGTTTTTT. The variable domain in full, completed from reference TRBV19 and TRBJ1-4, reads DGGITQSPKYLFRKEGQNVTLSCEQNLNHDAMYWYRQDPGQGLRLIYYSQIVNDFQKGDIAEGYSVSREKKESFPLTVTSAQKNPTAFYLCASSISGPGEKLFFGSGTQLSVL.

This chain connects TRBV19 to TRBJ2-1, with D unresolved. CDR1 is LNHDA and CDR2 is SQIVND in the germline V gene (reference sequence). V lost 3 bases and J lost 9, with 9 bases in between. This CDR3 contains 12 residues. The CDR3 loop reads CASSIEPGEQFF. CDR3 bases: TGTGCCAGTAGTATTGAGCCAGGTGAGCAGTTCTTC.